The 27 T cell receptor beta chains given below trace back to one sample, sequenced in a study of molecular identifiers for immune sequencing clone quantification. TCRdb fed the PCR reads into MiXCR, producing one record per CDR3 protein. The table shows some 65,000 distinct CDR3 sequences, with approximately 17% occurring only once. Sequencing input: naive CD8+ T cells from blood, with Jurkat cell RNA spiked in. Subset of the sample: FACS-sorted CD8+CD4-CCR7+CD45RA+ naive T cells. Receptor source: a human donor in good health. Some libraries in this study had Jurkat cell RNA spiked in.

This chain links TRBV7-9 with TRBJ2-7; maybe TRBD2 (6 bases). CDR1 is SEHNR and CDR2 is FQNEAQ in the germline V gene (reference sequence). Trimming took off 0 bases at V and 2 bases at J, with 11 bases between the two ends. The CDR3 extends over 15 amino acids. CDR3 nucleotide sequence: TGTGCCAGCAGCTTAGCGCGGGGCAGCCCCTACGAGCAGTACTTC. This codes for CASSLARGSPYEQYF.

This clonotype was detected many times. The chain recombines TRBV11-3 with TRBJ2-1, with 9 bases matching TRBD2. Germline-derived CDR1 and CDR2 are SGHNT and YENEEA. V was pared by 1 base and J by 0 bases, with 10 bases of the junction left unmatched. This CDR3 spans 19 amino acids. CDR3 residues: CASSLVASGIKSSYNEQFF. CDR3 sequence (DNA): TGTGCCAGCAGCTTAGTAGCTAGCGGGATCAAGAGCTCCTACAATGAGCAGTTCTTC.

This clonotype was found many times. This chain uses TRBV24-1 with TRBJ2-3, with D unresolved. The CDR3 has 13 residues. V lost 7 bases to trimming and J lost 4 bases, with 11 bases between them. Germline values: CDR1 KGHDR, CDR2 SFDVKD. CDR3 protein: CATREAASDTQYF. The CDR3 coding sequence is TGTGCCACCAGGGAAGCAGCGTCAGATACGCAGTATTTT.

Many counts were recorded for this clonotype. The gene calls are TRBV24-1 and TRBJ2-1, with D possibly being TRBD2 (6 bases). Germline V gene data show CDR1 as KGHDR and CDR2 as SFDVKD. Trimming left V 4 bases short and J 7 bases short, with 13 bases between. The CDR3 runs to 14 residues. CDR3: CATSELAGGNEQFF. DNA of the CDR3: TGTGCCACCAGTGAGCTAGCCGGAGGGAATGAGCAGTTCTTC.

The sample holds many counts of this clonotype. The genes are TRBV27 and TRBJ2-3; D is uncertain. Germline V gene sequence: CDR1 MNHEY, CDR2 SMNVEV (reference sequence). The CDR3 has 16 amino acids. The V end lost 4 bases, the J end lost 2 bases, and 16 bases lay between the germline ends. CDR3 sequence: CASSSPQYISTDTQYF. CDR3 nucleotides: TGTGCCAGCAGTTCCCCACAATACATATCCACAGATACGCAGTATTTT.

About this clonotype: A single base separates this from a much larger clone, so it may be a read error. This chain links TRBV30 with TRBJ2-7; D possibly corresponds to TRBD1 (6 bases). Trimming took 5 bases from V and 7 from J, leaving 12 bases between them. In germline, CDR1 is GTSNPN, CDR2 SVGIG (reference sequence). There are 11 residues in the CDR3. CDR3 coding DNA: TGTGCCTGGTCACCCGGACAGGAGCAGTACTTC. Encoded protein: CAWSPGQEQYF.

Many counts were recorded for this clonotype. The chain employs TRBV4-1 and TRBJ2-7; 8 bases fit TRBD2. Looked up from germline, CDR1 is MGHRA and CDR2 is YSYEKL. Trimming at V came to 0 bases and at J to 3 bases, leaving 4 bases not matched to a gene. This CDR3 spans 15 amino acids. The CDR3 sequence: CASSQDRTSYYEQYF. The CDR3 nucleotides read TGCGCCAGCAGCCAAGATAGGACTAGCTACTACGAGCAGTACTTC.

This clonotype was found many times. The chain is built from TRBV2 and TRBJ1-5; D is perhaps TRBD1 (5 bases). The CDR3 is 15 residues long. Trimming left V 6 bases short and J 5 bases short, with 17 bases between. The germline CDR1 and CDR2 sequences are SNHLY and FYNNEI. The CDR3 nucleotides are TGTGCCAGCAGAGCCGGGACTGTGAAGGATCAGCCCCAGCATTTT. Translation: CASRAGTVKDQPQHF.

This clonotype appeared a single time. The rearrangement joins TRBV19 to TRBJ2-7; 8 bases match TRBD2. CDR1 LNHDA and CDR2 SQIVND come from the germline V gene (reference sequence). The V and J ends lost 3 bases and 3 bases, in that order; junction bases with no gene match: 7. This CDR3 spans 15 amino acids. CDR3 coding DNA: TGTGCCAGTAGTATCGCGGTTAGCGGGGACTACGAGCAGTACTTC. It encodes CASSIAVSGDYEQYF.

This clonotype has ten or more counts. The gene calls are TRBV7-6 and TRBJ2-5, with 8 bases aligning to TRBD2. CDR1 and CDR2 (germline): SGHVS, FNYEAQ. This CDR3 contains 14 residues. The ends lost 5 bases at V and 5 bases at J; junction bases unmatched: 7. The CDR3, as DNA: TGTGCCAGCAGCACTAGCGGATTCCTCGAGACCCAGTACTTC. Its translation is CASSTSGFLETQYF.

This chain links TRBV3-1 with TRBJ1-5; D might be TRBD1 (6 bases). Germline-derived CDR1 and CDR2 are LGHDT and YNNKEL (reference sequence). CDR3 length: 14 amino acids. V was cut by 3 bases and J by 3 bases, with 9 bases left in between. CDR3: CASSQRDINQPQHF. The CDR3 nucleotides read TGTGCCAGCAGCCAGAGGGACATCAATCAGCCCCAGCATTTT. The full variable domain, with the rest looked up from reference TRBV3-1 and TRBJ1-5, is DTAVSQTPKYLVTQMGNDKSIKCEQNLGHDTMYWYKQDSKKFLKIMFSYNNKELIINETVPNRFSPKSPDKAHLNLHINSLELGDSAVYFCASSQRDINQPQHFGDGTRLSIL.

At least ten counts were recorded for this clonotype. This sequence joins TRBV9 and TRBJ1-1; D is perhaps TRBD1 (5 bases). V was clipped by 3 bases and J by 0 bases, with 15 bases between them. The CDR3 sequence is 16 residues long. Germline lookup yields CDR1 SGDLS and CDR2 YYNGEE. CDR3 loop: CASSEPRETVNTEAFF. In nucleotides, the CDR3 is TGTGCCAGCAGCGAGCCCCGAGAGACAGTGAACACTGAAGCTTTCTTT.

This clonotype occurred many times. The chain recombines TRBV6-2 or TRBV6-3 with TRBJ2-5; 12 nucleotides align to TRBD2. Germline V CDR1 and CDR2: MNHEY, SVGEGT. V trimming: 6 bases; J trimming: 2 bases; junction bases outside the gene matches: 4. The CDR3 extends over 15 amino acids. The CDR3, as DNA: TGTGCCAGCAGCCGACTAGCGGGAGAGCAAGAGACCCAGTACTTC. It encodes CASSRLAGEQETQYF.

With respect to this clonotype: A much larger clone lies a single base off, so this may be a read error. CDR3 residues: CANSYPPGGAGDEQFF. CDR3 in DNA: TGTGCCAACAGTTACCCACCGGGGGGGGCGGGGGATGAGCAGTTCTTC. The chain carries TRBV6-5 and TRBJ2-1; 8 positions agree with TRBD2. The germline gives CDR1 MNHEY, CDR2 SVGAGI. The CDR3 runs to 16 residues.

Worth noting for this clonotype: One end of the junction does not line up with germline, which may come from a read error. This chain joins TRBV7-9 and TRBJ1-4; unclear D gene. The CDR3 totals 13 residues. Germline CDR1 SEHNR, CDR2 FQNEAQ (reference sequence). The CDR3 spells CASSLDRGEKLLF. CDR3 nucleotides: TGTGCCAGCAGCCTCGATCGAGGCGAGAAACTGCTTTTT.

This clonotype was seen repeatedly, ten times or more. The CDR3 loop is CASSVQDSTDTQYF. The CDR3 coding sequence is TGTGCCAGCAGTGTACAGGACAGCACAGATACGCAGTATTTT. V is TRBV25-1 and J is TRBJ2-3, with TRBD1 as a possible D gene (5 bases). From germline, CDR1 is MGHDK and CDR2 SYGVNS. V lost 4 bases to trimming and J lost 0 bases, with 8 bases between them. This CDR3 has 14 residues.

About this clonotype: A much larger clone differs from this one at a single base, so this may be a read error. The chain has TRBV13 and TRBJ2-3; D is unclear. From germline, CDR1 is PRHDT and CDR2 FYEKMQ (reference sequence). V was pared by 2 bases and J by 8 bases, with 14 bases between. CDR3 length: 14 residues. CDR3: CASSLFGTAGTQYF. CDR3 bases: TGTGCCAGCAGCTTATTCGGAACGGCAGGTACGCAGTATTTT.

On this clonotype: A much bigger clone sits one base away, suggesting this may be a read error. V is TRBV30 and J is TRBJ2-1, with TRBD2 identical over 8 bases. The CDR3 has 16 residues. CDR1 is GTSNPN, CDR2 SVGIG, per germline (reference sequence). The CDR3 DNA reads TGTGCCTGGAGTTATTCAACGGGAGGGTCCTACAATGCGCAGTTCTTC. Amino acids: CAWSYSTGGSYNAQFF.

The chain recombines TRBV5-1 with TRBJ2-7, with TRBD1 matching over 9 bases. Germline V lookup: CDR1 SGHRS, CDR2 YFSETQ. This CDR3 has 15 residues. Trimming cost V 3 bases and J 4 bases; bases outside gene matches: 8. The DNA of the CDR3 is TGCGCCAGCAGCTGGACAGGGGAGGAAGCATACGAGCAGTACTTC. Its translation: CASSWTGEEAYEQYF.

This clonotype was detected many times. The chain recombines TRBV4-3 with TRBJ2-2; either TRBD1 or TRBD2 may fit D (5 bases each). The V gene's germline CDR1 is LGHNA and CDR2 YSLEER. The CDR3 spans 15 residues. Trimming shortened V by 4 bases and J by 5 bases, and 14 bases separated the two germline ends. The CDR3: CASSLARGATGELFF. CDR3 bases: TGCGCCAGCAGCCTAGCGCGAGGGGCGACCGGGGAGCTGTTTTTT.

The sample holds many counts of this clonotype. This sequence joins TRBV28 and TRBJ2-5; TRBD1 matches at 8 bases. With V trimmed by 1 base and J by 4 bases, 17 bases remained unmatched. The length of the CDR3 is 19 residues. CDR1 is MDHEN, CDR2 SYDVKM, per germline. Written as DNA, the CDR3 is TGTGCCAGCAGTTTATATACCCTTGAGGACAGGGTTTCGGGAGAGACCCAGTACTTC. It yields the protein CASSLYTLEDRVSGETQYF.

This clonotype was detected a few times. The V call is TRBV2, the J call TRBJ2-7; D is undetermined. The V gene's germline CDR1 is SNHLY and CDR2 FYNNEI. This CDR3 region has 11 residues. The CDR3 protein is CVSGPPLEQYF. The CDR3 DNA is TGTGTCAGTGGCCCTCCCCTCGAGCAGTACTTC. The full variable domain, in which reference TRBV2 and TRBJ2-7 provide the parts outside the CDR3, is EPEVTQTPSHQVTQMGQEVILRCVPISNHLYFYWYRQILGQKVEFLVSFYNNEISEKSEIFDDQFSVERPDGSNFTLKIRSTKLEDSAMYFCVSGPPLEQYFGPGTRLTVT.

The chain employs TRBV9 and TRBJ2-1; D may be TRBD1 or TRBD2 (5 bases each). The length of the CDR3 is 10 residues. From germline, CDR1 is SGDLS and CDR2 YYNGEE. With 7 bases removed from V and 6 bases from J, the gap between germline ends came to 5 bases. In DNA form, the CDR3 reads TGTGCCAGCGGGGGCAATGAGCAGTTCTTC. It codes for CASGGNEQFF.

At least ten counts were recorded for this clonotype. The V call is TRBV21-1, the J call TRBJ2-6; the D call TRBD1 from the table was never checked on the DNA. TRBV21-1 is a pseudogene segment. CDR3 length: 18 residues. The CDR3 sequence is CASSNPLGQISGANVLTF. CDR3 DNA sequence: TGTGCCAGCAGCAACCCTCTGGGACAAATCTCTGGGGCCAACGTCCTGACTTTC.

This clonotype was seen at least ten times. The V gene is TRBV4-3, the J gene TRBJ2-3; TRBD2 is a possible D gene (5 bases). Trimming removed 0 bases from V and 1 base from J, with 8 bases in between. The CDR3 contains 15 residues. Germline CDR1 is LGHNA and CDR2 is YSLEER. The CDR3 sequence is CASSQDTRGTDTQYF. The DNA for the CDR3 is TGCGCCAGCAGCCAAGATACTAGGGGCACAGATACGCAGTATTTT.

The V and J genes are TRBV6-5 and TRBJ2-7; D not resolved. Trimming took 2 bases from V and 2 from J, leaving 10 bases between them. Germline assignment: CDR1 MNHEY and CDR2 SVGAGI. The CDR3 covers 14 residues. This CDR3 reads CASSYEADAYEQYF. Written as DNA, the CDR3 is TGTGCCAGCAGTTACGAGGCAGATGCCTACGAGCAGTACTTC.

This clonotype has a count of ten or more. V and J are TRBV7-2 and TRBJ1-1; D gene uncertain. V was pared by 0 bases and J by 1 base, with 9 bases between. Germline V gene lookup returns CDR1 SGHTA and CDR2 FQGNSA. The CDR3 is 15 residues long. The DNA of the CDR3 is TGTGCCAGCAGCTTAGCAGCCAGGACGAACACTGAAGCTTTCTTT. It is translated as CASSLAARTNTEAFF. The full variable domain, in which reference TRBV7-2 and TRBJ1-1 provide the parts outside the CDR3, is GAGVSQSPSNKVTEKGKDVELRCDPISGHTALYWYRQSLGQGLEFLIYFQGNSAPDKSGLPSDRFSAERTGGSVSTLTIQRTQQEDSAVYLCASSLAARTNTEAFFGQGTRLTVV.